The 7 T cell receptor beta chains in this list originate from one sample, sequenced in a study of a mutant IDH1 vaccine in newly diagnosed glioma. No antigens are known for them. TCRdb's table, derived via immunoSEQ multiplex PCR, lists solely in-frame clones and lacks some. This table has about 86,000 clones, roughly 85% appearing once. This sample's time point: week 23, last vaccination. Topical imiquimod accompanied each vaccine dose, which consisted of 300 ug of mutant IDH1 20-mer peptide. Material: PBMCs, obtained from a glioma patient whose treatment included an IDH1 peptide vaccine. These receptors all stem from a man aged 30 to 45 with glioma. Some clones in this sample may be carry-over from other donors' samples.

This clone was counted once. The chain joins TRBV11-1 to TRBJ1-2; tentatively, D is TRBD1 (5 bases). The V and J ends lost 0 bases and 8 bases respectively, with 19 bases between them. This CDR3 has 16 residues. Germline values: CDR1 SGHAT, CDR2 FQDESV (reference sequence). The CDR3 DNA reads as TGTGCCAGCAGCTTAGCCCCGTCTCATCGGGACGGCGGCTACACCTTC. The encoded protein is CASSLAPSHRDGGYTF.

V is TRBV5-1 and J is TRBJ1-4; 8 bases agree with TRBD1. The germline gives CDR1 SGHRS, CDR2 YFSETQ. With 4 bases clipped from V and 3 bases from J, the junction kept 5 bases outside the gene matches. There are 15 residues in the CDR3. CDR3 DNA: TGCGCCAGCAGCCCCGGGACAGGTCCTAATGAAAAACTGTTTTTT. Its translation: CASSPGTGPNEKLFF.

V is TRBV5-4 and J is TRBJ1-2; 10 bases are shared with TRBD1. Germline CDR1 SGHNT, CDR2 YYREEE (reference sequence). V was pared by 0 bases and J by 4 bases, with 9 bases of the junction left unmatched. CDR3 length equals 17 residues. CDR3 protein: CASSLGATGGAGYGYTF. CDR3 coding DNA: TGTGCCAGCAGCTTGGGCGCGACAGGGGGCGCAGGCTATGGCTACACCTTC. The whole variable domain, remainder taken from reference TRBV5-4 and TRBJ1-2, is ETGVTQSPTHLIKTRGQQVTLRCSSQSGHNTVSWYQQALGQGPQFIFQYYREEENGRGNFPPRFSGLQFPNYSSELNVNALELDDSALYLCASSLGATGGAGYGYTFGSGTRLTVV.

Written as DNA, the CDR3 is TGCGCCAGCAGCCAAGTTCAGGGTAATCAGCCCCAGCATTTT. Translating gives CASSQVQGNQPQHF. The V gene is TRBV4-1, the J gene TRBJ1-5; perhaps TRBD1 as D (5 bases). V was pared by 1 base and J by 4 bases, with 8 bases between. This CDR3 contains 14 residues. The V gene's germline CDR1 is MGHRA and CDR2 YSYEKL.

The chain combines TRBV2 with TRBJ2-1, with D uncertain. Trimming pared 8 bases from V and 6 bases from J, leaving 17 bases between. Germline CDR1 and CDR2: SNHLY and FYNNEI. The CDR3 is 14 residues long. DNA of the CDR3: TGTGCCAGCCCGGTTGGCGCGTCACCCAATGAGCAGTTCTTC. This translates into CASPVGASPNEQFF.

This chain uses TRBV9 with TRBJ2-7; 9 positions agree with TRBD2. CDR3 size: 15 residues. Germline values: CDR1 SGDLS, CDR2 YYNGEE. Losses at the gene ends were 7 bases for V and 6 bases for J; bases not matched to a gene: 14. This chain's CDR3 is CASVSGRTLKGEQYF. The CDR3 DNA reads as TGTGCCAGCGTTAGCGGGAGAACCCTTAAAGGCGAGCAGTACTTC.

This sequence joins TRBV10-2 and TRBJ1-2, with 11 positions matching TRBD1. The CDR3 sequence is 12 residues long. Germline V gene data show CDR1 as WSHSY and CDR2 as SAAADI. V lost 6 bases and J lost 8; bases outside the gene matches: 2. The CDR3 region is CASRGTGGGYTF. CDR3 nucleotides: TGCGCCAGCAGAGGGACAGGGGGAGGCTACACCTTC.